The 32 T cell receptor beta chains below all came from one sample that was sequenced in a study of blood T cell repertoires in COVID-19. The table came from immunoSEQ multiplex PCR; TCRdb's copy has only in-frame clones and leaves some out. Of about 320,000 clones in the sample, 85% were seen once. The material sequenced was peripheral blood. Receptors originate from a human donor in a cohort sampled during active COVID-19.

The rearrangement uses TRBV6-6 and TRBJ2-2; D possibly corresponds to TRBD2 (6 bases). In germline, CDR1 is MNHNY, CDR2 SVGAGI (reference sequence). V was trimmed by 4 bases and J by 4 bases, leaving 10 bases between them. The CDR3 spans 14 residues. For the CDR3, the DNA is TGTGCCAGCAGTTTGCGGGGTTCCACCGGGGAGCTGTTTTTT. It translates to CASSLRGSTGELFF.

The rearrangement links TRBV5-1 to TRBJ1-1; the D gene is possibly TRBD1 (5 bases). Per the germline V gene, CDR1 is SGHRS and CDR2 is YFSETQ. CDR3 length equals 15 residues. V lost 4 bases to trimming and J lost 3 bases, with 16 bases between them. The CDR3 here is CASSIQTAIHTEAFF. For the CDR3, the DNA is TGCGCCAGCAGCATCCAGACAGCGATTCACACTGAAGCTTTCTTT.

This clone was recorded once. V gene TRBV19 combines with J gene TRBJ2-7; D is possibly TRBD2 (5 bases). The V gene's germline CDR1 is LNHDA and CDR2 SQIVND (reference sequence). The CDR3 spans 12 residues. The V end lost 6 bases, the J end lost 6 bases, and 12 bases lay between the germline ends. CDR3 DNA: TGTGCCAGTAGCGAGGCGGGCTCCGAGCAGTACTTC. Residues: CASSEAGSEQYF.

This clone was seen just once. The chain joins TRBV18 to TRBJ1-1, with no clear D. The length of the CDR3 is 15 residues. CDR1 is KGHSH, CDR2 LQKENI, per germline. Trimming took off 3 bases at V and 1 base at J, with 12 bases between the two ends. DNA for the CDR3: TGTGCCAGCTCACCTAGAACCGAGGGGAACACTGAAGCTTTCTTT. This sequence encodes CASSPRTEGNTEAFF.

This clone was detected once. This rearrangement joins TRBV12-5 to TRBJ2-5; D gene unclear. V shed 1 base and J shed 7 bases, with 10 bases lying between them. Germline lookup yields CDR1 LGHNT and CDR2 FRNRAP. This CDR3 is built from 13 residues. The CDR3 DNA sequence: TGTGCTAGTGGTTTGGCCCCAGATGGGACCCAGTACTTC. Translating gives CASGLAPDGTQYF.

The sample holds a few counts of this clone. The chain employs TRBV4-2 and TRBJ2-7; possibly TRBD2 for D (5 bases). The CDR3 sequence is 12 residues long. Germline V lookup: CDR1 LGHNA, CDR2 YNFKEQ. V was cut by 0 bases and J by 7 bases, with 7 bases left in between. CDR3 residues: CASSQDRGEQYF. The CDR3 region has the DNA TGTGCCAGCAGCCAAGATAGAGGGGAGCAGTACTTC.

The chain recombines TRBV27 with TRBJ1-1, with D possibly being TRBD1 (5 bases). CDR3 size: 15 residues. Germline loops: CDR1 MNHEY, CDR2 SMNVEV (reference sequence). Trimming stripped 6 bases from V and 6 bases from J, with 20 bases between. CDR3 protein: CASRPGGLGNPEAFF. The CDR3 DNA reads as TGTGCCAGCAGACCGGGGGGACTGGGTAACCCTGAAGCTTTCTTT.

V gene TRBV11-1 combines with J gene TRBJ2-5; 7 bases agree with TRBD1. Trimming took 4 bases from V and 2 from J; bases not matched to a gene: 4. The CDR3 sequence is 14 residues long. Per germline, CDR1 SGHAT and CDR2 FQDESV (reference sequence). DNA for the CDR3: TGTGCCAGCAGCTCGGACAGGTGGCAAGAGACCCAGTACTTC. Protein sequence: CASSSDRWQETQYF.

The rearrangement uses TRBV11-2 and TRBJ1-6; the D is unclear. CDR1 SGHAT and CDR2 FQNNGV come from the germline V gene. V gave up 5 bases and J gave up 4 bases, with 12 bases separating them. This CDR3 is 15 amino acids long. CDR3 region: CASSATSVYNSPLHF. Here the CDR3 DNA reads TGTGCCAGCAGCGCAACGTCAGTTTATAATTCACCCCTCCACTTT.

For this clone: Other DNA sequences in this specimen translate into the identical CDR3. The chain recombines TRBV7-2 with TRBJ1-6; D is possibly TRBD1 (6 bases). There are 15 residues in the CDR3. Deletions cut 1 base from V and 7 bases from J, with 11 bases between. Looked up from germline, CDR1 is SGHTA and CDR2 is FQGNSA. The CDR3 DNA sequence: TGTGCCAGCAGCTTAGTACGGCAGGGGAATTCACCCCTCCACTTT. Encoded protein: CASSLVRQGNSPLHF.

The chain couples TRBV7-8 to TRBJ1-1, with unresolved D. V was trimmed by 2 bases and J by 3 bases, leaving 7 bases between them. Germline V gene lookup returns CDR1 SGHVS and CDR2 FQNEAQ. The CDR3 is 13 residues long. The CDR3 DNA reads as TGTGCCAGCAGCTTACCCGGGGACACTGAAGCTTTCTTT. Its translation is CASSLPGDTEAFF.

The chain has TRBV30 and TRBJ2-3, with TRBD1 as a possible D gene (5 bases). Germline V gene sequence: CDR1 GTSNPN, CDR2 SVGIG (reference sequence). Between the trimmed V and J ends, which lost 3 bases and 0 bases, there was a span of 7 bases. The CDR3 extends over 13 amino acids. The CDR3 loop reads CAWRTASTDTQYF. In nucleotides, the CDR3 is TGTGCCTGGAGGACAGCTAGCACAGATACGCAGTATTTT.

The CDR3 sequence: CASSERAGNYEQYF. The CDR3 DNA reads as TGTGCCAGCAGTGAAAGGGCAGGGAATTACGAGCAGTACTTC. The gene calls are TRBV2 and TRBJ2-7, with a tentative D call TRBD1 (5 bases). Germline CDR1 is SNHLY and CDR2 is FYNNEI. V lost 2 bases to trimming and J lost 4 bases, with 12 bases between them. The CDR3 has 14 residues.

V and J are TRBV7-3 and TRBJ2-2, with D maybe TRBD1 (6 bases). Germline-derived CDR1 and CDR2 are SGHTA and FQGTGA. This CDR3 contains 13 residues. Trimming shortened V by 4 bases and J by 6 bases, and 9 bases separated the two germline ends. CDR3: CASSSDSAGELFF. Written as DNA, the CDR3 is TGTGCCAGCAGCTCGGACAGCGCCGGGGAGCTGTTTTTT.

V is TRBV19 and J is TRBJ1-2; a possible D gene is TRBD1 (5 bases). The CDR3 totals 15 residues. Germline values: CDR1 LNHDA, CDR2 SQIVND (reference sequence). V lost 5 bases and J lost 8, with 21 bases in between. The CDR3 spells CASSEWRRGAKGYTF. The CDR3 nucleotides are TGTGCCAGTAGTGAGTGGAGGCGCGGGGCGAAGGGCTACACCTTC. The whole variable domain, filled in from reference TRBV19 and TRBJ1-2, reads DGGITQSPKYLFRKEGQNVTLSCEQNLNHDAMYWYRQDPGQGLRLIYYSQIVNDFQKGDIAEGYSVSREKKESFPLTVTSAQKNPTAFYLCASSEWRRGAKGYTFGSGTRLTVV.

This clone was detected only once. This chain joins TRBV5-4 and TRBJ2-3; 8 bases are shared with TRBD1. V lost 4 bases and J lost 4; bases outside the gene matches: 5. CDR3 length equals 14 residues. Germline V lookup: CDR1 SGHNT, CDR2 YYREEE (reference sequence). The CDR3 reads CASSAGQGADTQYF. The CDR3 region has the DNA TGTGCCAGCAGCGCCGGACAGGGCGCAGATACGCAGTATTTT.

DNA for the CDR3: TGTGCCAGTAGTACAGGCCAGGGTTTCCCAGCTTTCTTT. This sequence encodes CASSTGQGFPAFF. The chain joins TRBV19 to TRBJ1-1; TRBD1 is a possible D gene (5 bases). The CDR3 is made up of 13 amino acids. Trimming removed 4 bases from V and 10 bases from J, with 16 bases in between. Per germline, CDR1 LNHDA and CDR2 SQIVND (reference sequence).

There are a few counts of this clone. This chain links TRBV25-1 with TRBJ1-2, with TRBD1 as a possible D gene (6 bases). The V gene lost 5 bases and the J gene lost 3 bases, with 19 bases spanning the gap. Germline V gives CDR1 MGHDK, CDR2 SYGVNS. The CDR3 runs to 16 residues. The chain's CDR3 is CASSPDRQAHYYGYTF. The DNA of the CDR3 is TGTGCCAGCAGTCCCGACAGGCAGGCGCACTACTATGGCTACACCTTC.

This clone has just one count. The chain links TRBV5-1 to TRBJ2-3; 11 bases fit TRBD2. Germline loops: CDR1 SGHRS, CDR2 YFSETQ. This CDR3 is built from 15 residues. With V trimmed by 4 bases and J by 4 bases, 5 bases remained unmatched. The CDR3 coding sequence is TGCGCCAGCAGCGAGGGGACTAGCGGAGCAGATACGCAGTATTTT. Residues: CASSEGTSGADTQYF.

The rearrangement uses TRBV6-5 and TRBJ2-1; the D is unclear. The germline CDR1 and CDR2 sequences are MNHEY and SVGAGI. The germline V and J ends were trimmed by 8 bases and 4 bases, with 12 bases remaining between them. The CDR3 runs 13 residues. The CDR3 reads CASRSTRYNEQFF. DNA of the CDR3: TGTGCCAGCCGATCTACGAGATACAATGAGCAGTTCTTC.

This chain uses TRBV5-4 with TRBJ2-1; perhaps TRBD2 as D (5 bases). V shed 4 bases and J shed 3 bases, with 14 bases lying between them. The germline V gene has CDR1 SGHNT and CDR2 YYREEE (reference sequence). CDR3 length: 15 amino acids. The CDR3 DNA is TGTGCCAGCAGCCAAGGACTCTCCATCTACAATGAGCAGTTCTTC. Residues: CASSQGLSIYNEQFF.

The V gene is TRBV5-1, the J gene TRBJ1-3, with D possibly being TRBD1 (5 bases). V lost 4 bases, J lost 0 bases, and 14 bases lay in between. The germline gives CDR1 SGHRS, CDR2 YFSETQ. The CDR3 extends over 16 amino acids. The CDR3 spells CASSGGTLSSGNTIYF. The CDR3 nucleotides read TGCGCCAGCAGCGGGGGGACGCTCAGCTCTGGAAACACCATATATTTT.

This clone showed up just a few times. The rearrangement links TRBV19 to TRBJ2-7; 9 bases are shared with TRBD1. CDR1 LNHDA and CDR2 SQIVND come from the germline V gene (reference sequence). The V segment lost 3 bases and the J segment 1 base; nucleotides outside the gene matches: 4. CDR3 length: 15 residues. CDR3 DNA: TGTGCCAGTAGTATTGTCGGGACAGGGTCCTACGAGCAGTACTTC. Residues: CASSIVGTGSYEQYF.

The rearrangement joins TRBV30 to TRBJ1-2, with D hard to call. The germline CDR1 and CDR2 sequences are GTSNPN and SVGIG (reference sequence). The CDR3 has 14 residues. The germline V and J ends were trimmed by 0 bases and 4 bases, with 12 bases remaining between them. The CDR3 loop is CAWSVGNRVYGYTF. In nucleotides, the CDR3 is TGTGCCTGGAGTGTAGGTAACCGGGTCTATGGCTACACCTTC.

Notes on this clone: Other nucleotide sequences in the sample specify the same CDR3. CDR3 in DNA: TGTGCCAGCAGTTTACGGGGTAACACTGAAGCTTTCTTT. This codes for CASSLRGNTEAFF. V gene TRBV27 combines with J gene TRBJ1-1; unclear D gene. The V and J ends lost 2 bases and 2 bases respectively, with 6 bases between them. Germline-derived CDR1 and CDR2 are MNHEY and SMNVEV (reference sequence). The CDR3 is 13 residues long.

This sequence joins TRBV28 and TRBJ2-7; the D gene is possibly TRBD1 (6 bases). V lost 3 bases and J lost 5, with 14 bases in between. The CDR3 spans 14 residues. CDR1 is MDHEN, CDR2 SYDVKM, per germline. CDR3 nucleotides: TGTGCCAGCAGTTTTGCCAGGGGAGACAACGAGCAGTACTTC. Translating it yields CASSFARGDNEQYF. The variable domain in full, with the rest retrieved from reference TRBV28 and TRBJ2-7, is DVKVTQSSRYLVKRTGEKVFLECVQDMDHENMFWYRQDPGLGLRLIYFSYDVKMKEKGDIPEGYSVSREKKERFSLILESASTNQTSMYLCASSFARGDNEQYFGPGTRLTVT.

This clone appeared a single time. J is TRBJ1-2 and V is TRBV3-1 (or the pseudogene TRBV3-2); perhaps TRBD1 as D (5 bases). The CDR3 runs 12 residues. V was cut by 1 base and J by 11 bases, with 11 bases left in between. In germline, CDR1 is LGHDT, CDR2 YNNKEL (reference sequence). Here the CDR3 DNA reads TGTGCCAGCAGCCAAGGGTGGGGGGTATACACCTTC. Its protein product is CASSQGWGVYTF.

The gene calls are TRBV21-1 and TRBJ1-1. TRBV21-1 is noted as a pseudogene. The CDR3 has 17 residues. The CDR3 loop reads CASSNPGEQPMNTEAFF. For the CDR3, the DNA is TGTGCCAGCAGCAACCCCGGGGAGCAGCCCATGAACACTGAAGCTTTCTTT.

This clone was seen a handful of times. The CDR3 spells CASSEGHRNTEAFF. The CDR3 nucleotides read TGTGCCAGCAGCGAGGGACACCGGAACACTGAAGCTTTCTTT. This rearrangement joins TRBV4-2 to TRBJ1-1; TRBD1 might be the D (6 bases). The CDR3 extends over 14 amino acids. Looked up from germline, CDR1 is LGHNA and CDR2 is YNFKEQ. The V end was cut by 5 bases, the J end by 1 base, with 11 bases between.

This chain uses TRBV6-5 with TRBJ2-3, with 9 bases lining up with TRBD1. With 6 bases clipped from V and 0 bases from J, the junction kept 4 bases outside the gene matches. The CDR3 has 15 residues. The germline V gene has CDR1 MNHEY and CDR2 SVGAGI. For the CDR3, the DNA is TGTGCCAGCAGCCAAGGGACAGGGAGCACAGATACGCAGTATTTT. Its protein is CASSQGTGSTDTQYF.

The chain has TRBV6-4 and TRBJ2-3; a possible D gene is TRBD2 (6 bases). The length of the CDR3 is 15 residues. Germline V gene data show CDR1 as MRHNA and CDR2 as SNTAGT. V dropped 0 bases and J dropped 0 bases, with 7 bases sitting between them. The CDR3 nucleotides read TGTGCCAGCAGTGACTCGGCGGGGAGCACAGATACGCAGTATTTT. Translating gives CASSDSAGSTDTQYF.

The V gene is TRBV29-1, the J gene TRBJ2-1, with 16 nucleotides matching TRBD2. Trimming cost V 3 bases and J 1 base; bases outside gene matches: 3. The CDR3 covers 17 residues. Per germline, CDR1 SQVTM and CDR2 ANQGSEA. Written as DNA, the CDR3 is TGCAGCGTTGAGGGACTAGCGGGGGGGAAATCCTACAATGAGCAGTTCTTC. It specifies CSVEGLAGGKSYNEQFF.